The 27 T cell receptor beta chains presented below share a single source sample, sequenced in a study of blood T cell repertoires in COVID-19. Using immunoSEQ multiplex PCR, the repertoire was profiled, and TCRdb retains in-frame clones only, with some absent. The table records 230,000 or so clones, around 83% of them present only once. Sequencing was done on a sample of peripheral blood. The origin of the receptors is a man aged 35-49 years with active or convalescent COVID-19.

V is TRBV5-1 and J is TRBJ2-7; perhaps TRBD2 as D (6 bases). With 4 bases removed from V and 7 bases from J, the gap between germline ends came to 9 bases. The CDR3 sequence is 11 residues long. Germline V gene sequence: CDR1 SGHRS, CDR2 YFSETQ. CDR3 region: CASSLRGEQYF. The CDR3 DNA reads as TGCGCCAGCAGCCTCCGGGGGGAGCAGTACTTC.

V gene TRBV11-2 combines with J gene TRBJ2-6; 8 nucleotides agree with TRBD1. With V trimmed by 5 bases and J by 10 bases, 10 bases remained unmatched. Germline V CDR1 and CDR2: SGHAT, FQNNGV. The CDR3 is 15 amino acids. The CDR3 loop reads CASSPYTGQGNVLTF. The CDR3 DNA follows: TGTGCCAGCAGCCCATACACCGGACAGGGTAACGTCCTGACTTTC.

V usage is TRBV7-2 and J usage is TRBJ1-2; D remains ambiguous. The germline gives CDR1 SGHTA, CDR2 FQGNSA. V dropped 1 base and J dropped 2 bases, with 8 bases sitting between them. The CDR3 is 14 amino acids. The CDR3 sequence: CASSLGTRNYGYTF. The CDR3 DNA follows: TGTGCCAGCAGCTTAGGTACCAGGAACTATGGCTACACCTTC.

This chain joins TRBV7-9 and TRBJ1-2; no clear D gene. Germline V gene lookup returns CDR1 SEHNR and CDR2 FQNEAQ (reference sequence). The CDR3 is made up of 13 amino acids. V lost 4 bases to trimming and J lost 0 bases, with 6 bases between them. CDR3 in DNA: TGTGCCAGCAGCTCCAATGCTAACTATGGCTACACCTTC. Residues: CASSSNANYGYTF.

The chain couples TRBV11-3 to TRBJ2-3; perhaps TRBD1 as D (6 bases). This CDR3 region has 16 residues. Germline V lookup: CDR1 SGHNT, CDR2 YENEEA. The V end lost 6 bases, the J end lost 0 bases, and 16 bases lay between the germline ends. The CDR3 loop is CASSTFRGASTDTQYF. CDR3 DNA: TGTGCCAGCAGTACCTTCAGGGGTGCTAGCACAGATACGCAGTATTTT.

The V and J genes are TRBV6-1 and TRBJ1-2; 7 nucleotides line up with TRBD1. J was trimmed by 6 bases and V by 3 bases; bases with no gene match: 4. Germline V lookup: CDR1 MNHNS, CDR2 SASEGT. The CDR3 contains 13 residues. CDR3 protein: CASSEATGDGYTF. In DNA, the CDR3 is TGTGCCAGCAGTGAGGCCACAGGGGATGGCTACACCTTC.

The V and J genes are TRBV6-5 and TRBJ1-1; D is ambiguous. CDR3 length equals 13 residues. Looked up from germline, CDR1 is MNHEY and CDR2 is SVGAGI. Trimming shortened V by 3 bases and J by 3 bases, and 8 bases separated the two germline ends. This chain's CDR3 is CASSYFRDTEAFF. The CDR3 DNA sequence: TGTGCCAGCAGTTATTTCCGGGACACTGAAGCTTTCTTT.

This clone is a singleton in its sample. The chain carries TRBV5-5 and TRBJ2-7, with D possibly being TRBD1 (6 bases). Per the germline V gene, CDR1 is SGHKS and CDR2 is YYEKEE (reference sequence). Trimming cost V 4 bases and J 2 bases, with 19 bases left between them. The CDR3 totals 16 residues. CDR3 sequence (DNA): TGTGCCAGCAGCCCAGGACTCCGGGACACAACCTACGAGCAGTACTTC. It encodes CASSPGLRDTTYEQYF.

This chain joins TRBV5-1 and TRBJ1-1; D remains unclear. V was pared by 3 bases and J by 8 bases, with 17 bases between. Germline assignment: CDR1 SGHRS and CDR2 YFSETQ. CDR3 length: 14 amino acids. The CDR3 DNA reads as TGCGCCAGCAGCTCAACGACGGGGTTTGGAGAAGCTTTCTTT. The encoded protein is CASSSTTGFGEAFF.

The rearrangement joins TRBV19 to TRBJ2-6; 11 nucleotides line up with TRBD1. This CDR3 has 17 amino acids. Germline CDR1 reads LNHDA; CDR2 reads SQIVND (reference sequence). V trimming: 1 base; J trimming: 2 bases; junction bases outside the gene matches: 1. The CDR3 sequence: CASSIGTGGTGANVLTF. The CDR3 nucleotides are TGTGCCAGTAGTATAGGGACAGGGGGCACTGGGGCCAACGTCCTGACTTTC.

The genes are TRBV19 and TRBJ1-5; D might be TRBD1 (6 bases). The CDR3 totals 15 residues. Trimming shortened V by 8 bases and J by 1 base, and 15 bases separated the two germline ends. The germline V gene encodes CDR1 LNHDA and CDR2 SQIVND (reference sequence). This CDR3 is CASGGGEPSNQPQHF. The CDR3 coding sequence is TGTGCCAGTGGGGGGGGCGAGCCGAGCAATCAGCCCCAGCATTTT.

Here the CDR3 reads CASSLGGRDGYTF. The CDR3 region has the DNA TGTGCCAGCAGCTTAGGCGGCCGGGATGGCTACACCTTC. The chain carries TRBV7-6 and TRBJ1-2; no definite D call. In germline, CDR1 is SGHVS, CDR2 FNYEAQ. V gave up 1 base and J gave up 6 bases, with 9 bases separating them. The CDR3 totals 13 residues.

The chain recombines TRBV4-1 with TRBJ1-2, with 7 bases matching TRBD1. This CDR3 spans 15 amino acids. Per germline, CDR1 MGHRA and CDR2 YSYEKL. V shed 4 bases and J 6 bases; nucleotides not matched to a gene: 11. As DNA, the CDR3 is TGCGCCAGCAGCCCACCCGGACAGGTGAACCATGGCTACACCTTC. Residues: CASSPPGQVNHGYTF.

This chain connects TRBV30 to TRBJ1-1; D remains ambiguous. CDR1 and CDR2 from the germline V gene are GTSNPN and SVGIG (reference sequence). V lost 3 bases and J lost 1, with 9 bases in between. The CDR3 is 13 residues long. In DNA form, the CDR3 reads TGTGCCTGGAGATCCAGACAGAACACTGAAGCTTTCTTT. It specifies CAWRSRQNTEAFF.

The chain couples TRBV10-3 to TRBJ1-5; weak D call: TRBD1 (6 bases). Germline CDR1 ENHRY, CDR2 SYGVKD. V was shortened by 3 bases and J by 6 bases, with 21 bases between the two germline ends. The CDR3 is 17 amino acids. The CDR3 sequence is CAISEPWTELNTQPQHF. CDR3 nucleotide sequence: TGTGCCATCAGTGAACCCTGGACAGAGTTGAATACTCAGCCCCAGCATTTT.

CDR3 nucleotide sequence: TGTGCCAGCAGGGACCGGGACAAAAATCAGCCCCAGCATTTT. Translated, it gives CASRDRDKNQPQHF. This chain links TRBV28 with TRBJ1-5; D might be TRBD1 (6 bases). The CDR3 length is 14 residues. Germline values: CDR1 MDHEN, CDR2 SYDVKM. V lost 6 bases to trimming and J lost 4 bases, with 13 bases between them.

This clone was picked up one time. This chain joins TRBV27 and TRBJ1-2; D possibly corresponds to TRBD1 (5 bases). This CDR3 is 13 amino acids long. Trimming removed 6 bases at V and 7 bases at J, with 15 bases between. The V gene's germline CDR1 is MNHEY and CDR2 SMNVEV (reference sequence). Here the CDR3 DNA reads TGTGCCAGCAGCGACCCTGGGGCAAGTGGCTACACCTTC. Its protein is CASSDPGASGYTF.

The CDR3 coding sequence is TGTGCCAGCTCACCAGGGGGGGGTAGCGGCAACTACGAGCAGTACTTC. Translation: CASSPGGGSGNYEQYF. The rearrangement joins TRBV18 to TRBJ2-7; 7 nucleotides agree with TRBD2. With 2 bases clipped from V and 3 bases from J, the junction kept 10 bases outside the gene matches. CDR3 length equals 16 residues. Looked up from germline, CDR1 is KGHSH and CDR2 is LQKENI.

This clone turned up a few times. The chain links TRBV29-1 to TRBJ2-1; D is undetermined. Trimming stripped 8 bases from V and 1 base from J, with 3 bases between. This CDR3 spans 10 amino acids. The germline V gene has CDR1 SQVTM and CDR2 ANQGSEA. CDR3 bases: TGCAGCTCTTCCTACAATGAGCAGTTCTTC. Translated: CSSSYNEQFF.

The V and J genes are TRBV9 and TRBJ1-4; 11 bases fit TRBD1. The junction had 7 bases not matched to a gene; V was cut back by 0 bases and J by 12 bases. CDR1 and CDR2 (germline): SGDLS, YYNGEE. CDR3 size: 15 residues. CDR3 residues: CASSVGRTGGGELFF. The CDR3 DNA sequence: TGTGCCAGCAGCGTAGGTCGGACAGGGGGCGGAGAACTGTTTTTT.

The CDR3 here is CASAEYTEAFF. The CDR3 DNA reads TGTGCCAGCGCCGAGTACACTGAAGCTTTCTTT. This chain uses TRBV12-3 or TRBV12-4 with TRBJ1-1; D ambiguous. Deletions cut 8 bases from V and 3 bases from J, with 7 bases between. This CDR3 region has 11 residues.

CDR3 region: CSVEQDTQYF. CDR3 nucleotides: TGCAGCGTTGAACAGGATACGCAGTATTTT. The chain employs TRBV29-1 and TRBJ2-3; D remains unclear. Trimming removed 2 bases from V and 6 bases from J, with 3 bases in between. CDR1 and CDR2 from the germline V gene are SQVTM and ANQGSEA. This CDR3 has 10 amino acids.

This chain uses TRBV28 with TRBJ2-4, with D possibly being TRBD1 (5 bases). Germline CDR1 is MDHEN and CDR2 is SYDVKM. CDR3 length: 14 residues. V lost 2 bases to trimming and J lost 10 bases, with 15 bases between them. Here the CDR3 DNA reads TGTGCCAGCAGTTTACCGACAGTTAGTGGGATTCAGTACTTC. It yields the protein CASSLPTVSGIQYF.

The chain joins TRBV5-1 to TRBJ2-1; tentatively, D is TRBD2 (5 bases). V lost 4 bases to trimming and J lost 9 bases, with 11 bases between them. Germline values: CDR1 SGHRS, CDR2 YFSETQ. This CDR3 region has 12 residues. As DNA, the CDR3 is TGCGCCAGCAGCCCGGGATCTAGTGAGCAGTTCTTC. Translating gives CASSPGSSEQFF.

This clone came up a few times. The chain employs TRBV6-6 and TRBJ2-1; possible D gene TRBD2, 5 bases. From germline, CDR1 is MNHNY and CDR2 SVGAGI (reference sequence). With 6 bases removed from V and 0 bases from J, the gap between germline ends came to 6 bases. This CDR3 is 13 amino acids long. The CDR3 here is CASSEGSYNEQFF. CDR3 bases: TGTGCCAGCAGCGAGGGCTCCTACAATGAGCAGTTCTTC.

This chain links TRBV19 with TRBJ2-1; a weak D match, TRBD2 (5 bases). Germline loops: CDR1 LNHDA, CDR2 SQIVND (reference sequence). The CDR3 sequence is 15 residues long. The ends were cut back, 8 bases at V and 3 bases at J, with 17 bases in the middle. In DNA form, the CDR3 reads TGTGCCAGTTCCTTACCCAGCGGTATCTACAATGAGCAGTTCTTC. Translated, it gives CASSLPSGIYNEQFF. Filled out from reference TRBV19 and TRBJ2-1, the complete variable domain reads DGGITQSPKYLFRKEGQNVTLSCEQNLNHDAMYWYRQDPGQGLRLIYYSQIVNDFQKGDIAEGYSVSREKKESFPLTVTSAQKNPTAFYLCASSLPSGIYNEQFFGPGTRLTVL.

The table lists this clone with a few counts. V gene TRBV12-5 combines with J gene TRBJ2-5, with D possibly matching TRBD1 (5 bases). Between the trimmed V and J ends, which lost 2 bases and 0 bases, there was a span of 13 bases. Germline-derived CDR1 and CDR2 are LGHNT and FRNRAP. This CDR3 is 16 amino acids long. This CDR3 is CASGLSMAGYQETQYF. CDR3 DNA sequence: TGTGCTAGTGGTTTGTCAATGGCAGGGTACCAAGAGACCCAGTACTTC.